The 10 T cell receptor beta chains given below trace back to one sample, sequenced in a study of blood T cell repertoires in COVID-19. Some clones are missing from TCRdb's copy, which holds only in-frame ones; the method was immunoSEQ multiplex PCR. The sample has about 200,000 clones; about nine tenths are singletons. Material for sequencing was peripheral blood. Receptor source: a man in his thirties or forties who had recovered from COVID-19.

This rearrangement joins TRBV7-2 to TRBJ2-3, with D possibly being TRBD1 (5 bases). CDR3 length: 15 residues. Germline V gene lookup returns CDR1 SGHTA and CDR2 FQGNSA. The ends were cut back, 5 bases at V and 6 bases at J, with 18 bases in the middle. CDR3 DNA sequence: TGTGCCAGCAGCCGCTCACGCCAGGGAAAGGATACGCAGTATTTT. It yields the protein CASSRSRQGKDTQYF. Full variable domain (remainder filled in from reference TRBV7-2 and TRBJ2-3): GAGVSQSPSNKVTEKGKDVELRCDPISGHTALYWYRQSLGQGLEFLIYFQGNSAPDKSGLPSDRFSAERTGGSVSTLTIQRTQQEDSAVYLCASSRSRQGKDTQYFGPGTRLTVL.

This chain joins TRBV19 and TRBJ2-7; 7 positions match TRBD1. V lost 5 bases to trimming and J lost 2 bases; unmatched junction nucleotides: 15. The CDR3 contains 17 residues. Germline V gives CDR1 LNHDA, CDR2 SQIVND (reference sequence). The CDR3 reads CASSALTGRREPYEQYF. Written as DNA, the CDR3 is TGTGCCAGTAGTGCGCTGACAGGGCGTCGGGAACCCTACGAGCAGTACTTC.

This chain uses TRBV14 with TRBJ2-3; D is uncertain. The CDR3 has 14 residues. Germline CDR1 and CDR2: SGHDN and FVKESK. Trimming took 0 bases from V and 7 from J, leaving 11 bases between them. CDR3 amino acids: CASSQDSSGYTQYF. The CDR3 DNA follows: TGTGCCAGCAGCCAAGATTCATCAGGTTATACGCAGTATTTT.

This clone was observed once. The chain uses TRBV27 and TRBJ2-7; perhaps TRBD1 as D (6 bases). This CDR3 is built from 15 residues. Trimming left V 6 bases short and J 1 base short, with 16 bases between. Germline lookup yields CDR1 MNHEY and CDR2 SMNVEV (reference sequence). CDR3 bases: TGTGCCAGCAGCTATACAGGGTACGGATCCTACGAGCAGTACTTC. Its protein is CASSYTGYGSYEQYF.

On this clone itself: This sample also contains other DNA sequences that code for the same CDR3. The rearrangement links TRBV6-5 to TRBJ1-1; tentatively, D is TRBD1 (6 bases). V lost 4 bases and J lost 1, with 7 bases in between. Germline CDR1 MNHEY, CDR2 SVGAGI. CDR3 length: 13 residues. The CDR3 sequence: CASSLQGNTEAFF. CDR3 coding DNA: TGTGCCAGCAGTTTACAGGGGAACACTGAAGCTTTCTTT.

The sample holds one count of this clone. The chain links TRBV6-4 to TRBJ1-1, with D possibly TRBD1 on 5 matching bases. Germline-derived CDR1 and CDR2 are MRHNA and SNTAGT. The CDR3 runs to 13 residues. V was clipped by 6 bases and J by 1 base, with 9 bases between them. CDR3: CASSSQENTEAFF. Written as DNA, the CDR3 is TGTGCCAGCAGCTCACAGGAGAACACTGAAGCTTTCTTT.

This clone was observed a handful of times. V and J are TRBV5-1 and TRBJ1-3; D possibly corresponds to TRBD1 (6 bases). Germline V gene lookup returns CDR1 SGHRS and CDR2 YFSETQ. The CDR3 has 17 residues. V gave up 4 bases and J gave up 0 bases, with 17 bases separating them. The DNA for the CDR3 is TGCGCCAGCAGCCCCAACCGACAGGTCCCCTCTGGAAACACCATATATTTT. Protein sequence: CASSPNRQVPSGNTIYF.

The V gene is TRBV6-5, the J gene TRBJ2-5; unclear D gene. The CDR3 has 14 amino acids. Deletions cut 1 base from V and 6 bases from J, with 12 bases between. CDR1 MNHEY and CDR2 SVGAGI come from the germline V gene. The CDR3 DNA reads TGTGCCAGCAGTTACTTGGAGTGGTCGCAGACCCAGTACTTC. Protein: CASSYLEWSQTQYF.

This chain uses TRBV5-6 with TRBJ2-7, with 11 nucleotides matching TRBD2. This CDR3 contains 16 residues. Germline CDR1 reads SGHDT; CDR2 reads YYEEEE. V was pared by 3 bases and J by 4 bases, with 9 bases of the junction left unmatched. The CDR3 DNA sequence: TGTGCCAGCAGCTGGGGACTAGCGGAAACTTCTTACGAGCAGTACTTC. Translation gives CASSWGLAETSYEQYF.

This clone was picked up many times. The chain links TRBV19 to TRBJ1-5; a possible D gene is TRBD1 (5 bases). The CDR3 runs to 13 residues. Between the trimmed V and J ends, which lost 6 bases and 4 bases, there was a span of 10 bases. The germline V gene has CDR1 LNHDA and CDR2 SQIVND (reference sequence). Written as DNA, the CDR3 is TGTGCCAGTAGCTGGGGGGAAAATCAGCCCCAGCATTTT. It yields the protein CASSWGENQPQHF. The entire variable domain, with the rest obtained from reference TRBV19 and TRBJ1-5, is as follows: DGGITQSPKYLFRKEGQNVTLSCEQNLNHDAMYWYRQDPGQGLRLIYYSQIVNDFQKGDIAEGYSVSREKKESFPLTVTSAQKNPTAFYLCASSWGENQPQHFGDGTRLSIL.